A single TCR beta chain is shown here with its context. The method was immunoSEQ multiplex PCR; TCRdb's version includes in-frame clones alone and lacks a portion of them. The repertoire holds more than 95,000 clones, over 80% seen once, with about 8.7% in the top ten. The source of the sample is a study of T cell responses to AZD1222 COVID-19 vaccine. In germline, CDR1 is MNHEY, CDR2 SVGAGI. Between the trimmed V and J ends, which lost 5 bases and 1 base, there was a span of 8 bases. The CDR3 totals 14 residues. The specimen was peripheral blood, collected on day 0 of AZD1222 vaccination. This rearrangement joins TRBV6-5 to TRBJ2-2, with D unclear. This clonotype originated in an adult in good health. CDR3 bases: TGTGCCAGCAGTCCTACTATGAACACCGGGGAGCTGTTTTTT. This sequence encodes CASSPTMNTGELFF.